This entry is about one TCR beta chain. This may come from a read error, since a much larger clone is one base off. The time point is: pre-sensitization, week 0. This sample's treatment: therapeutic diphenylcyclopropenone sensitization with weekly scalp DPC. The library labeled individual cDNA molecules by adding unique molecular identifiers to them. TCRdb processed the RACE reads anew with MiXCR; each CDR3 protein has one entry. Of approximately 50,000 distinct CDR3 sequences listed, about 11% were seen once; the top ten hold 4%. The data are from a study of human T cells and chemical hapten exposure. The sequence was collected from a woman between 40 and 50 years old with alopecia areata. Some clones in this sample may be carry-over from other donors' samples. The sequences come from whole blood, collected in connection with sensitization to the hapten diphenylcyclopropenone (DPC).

Here the CDR3 reads CASSGKGQGLTNEKLFF. The DNA for the CDR3 is TGTGCCAGCAGTGGAAAGGGACAGGGTTTAACTAATGAAAAACTGTTTTTT. The chain has TRBV25-1 and TRBJ1-4; 9 positions match TRBD1. V lost 4 bases and J lost 1; bases outside the gene matches: 7. The germline V gene encodes CDR1 MGHDK and CDR2 SYGVNS. The CDR3 has 17 amino acids.